This T cell receptor (beta chain) was documented in a study of blood T cell repertoires in COVID-19. Study-wide context: COVID-19 samples, acute and convalescent, were from the United States, Italy and Spain. PBMCs, B-cell-depleted T cells, or T cells were the source of the cDNA or gDNA that made up the material.

Under the authors' procedure: Estimates of nucleated cell counts were drawn from the amplification of reference gene primers. Measured with immunoSEQ multiplex PCR; TCRdb has only the in-frame clones, and not every one. The V and J calls and clone size are taken from that table; D and trimming were inferred from the DNA. The sample has 130,000 to 150,000 clones; roughly four fifths are singletons. Trimming removed 4 bases from V and 2 bases from J, with 9 bases in between. In germline, CDR1 is LGHNA, CDR2 YSLEER. The CDR3 is made up of 15 amino acids. The chain employs TRBV4-3 and TRBJ2-6, with D unclear. The TCR comes from an elderly woman in a cohort sampled during active or convalescent COVID-19. The sample comprised peripheral blood. CDR3 loop: CASSPVVAGANVLTF. The CDR3 region has the DNA TGCGCCAGCAGCCCAGTGGTGGCTGGGGCCAACGTCCTGACTTTC.